Reported below is one T cell receptor beta chain. What it binds is not known. CDR1 and CDR2 from the germline V gene are DFQATT and SNEGSKA (reference sequence). This CDR3 region has 10 residues. V shed 6 bases and J shed 9 bases, with 11 bases lying between them. The data originate from a study of shared clonotypes between healthy human individuals. Study-level points and caveats: Of the naive CD4 clonotypes, about 5% were shared across several donors. There were few donors, and this limited the genetic and exposure-history diversity represented.

TCRdb's table, derived via immunoSEQ multiplex PCR, lists solely in-frame clones and lacks some. The table includes approximately 1.5 million clones, 95% to 99% detected once. The chain employs TRBV20-1 and TRBJ2-5; the D is unclear. The sequencing input was naive CD4+ T cells sorted from blood. The subset denotes: CD45RA+ positively selected. The sequence was obtained from a young man in good health. In DNA form, the CDR3 reads TGCAGTGCCAGAAGAGCACCCCAGTACTTC. This gives the protein CSARRAPQYF.